The 29 T cell receptor beta chains listed next were all sequenced from one sample in a study of T cells after yellow fever vaccination. Using its own MiXCR run on the 5' RACE reads, TCRdb lists one record per CDR3 protein. The sample yields under 700,000 distinct CDR3 sequences, about 15% seen once. The specimen was PBMCs, collected about 5 days after the first yellow fever vaccination. These receptors all come from a man in his late teens or twenties who received the YFV17D yellow fever vaccine.

The chain employs TRBV4-2 and TRBJ2-3; perhaps TRBD2 as D (7 bases). This CDR3 region has 17 residues. Germline V gene data show CDR1 as LGHNA and CDR2 as YNFKEQ. Trimming removed 1 base from V and 8 bases from J, with 22 bases in between. CDR3 nucleotide sequence: TGTGCCAGCAGCCAAGGGGTCGCGGGGGCGAACCTTGGTACGCAGTATTTT. Protein: CASSQGVAGANLGTQYF.

In its sample, this clonotype was seen a few times. The rearrangement joins TRBV5-1 to TRBJ2-5; D assignment may be TRBD1 or TRBD2 (5 bases each). This CDR3 has 14 residues. Germline lookup yields CDR1 SGHRS and CDR2 YFSETQ. V gave up 3 bases and J gave up 5 bases, with 14 bases separating them. This CDR3 is CASSSGAFQETQYF. CDR3 nucleotides: TGCGCCAGCAGCTCCGGGGCTTTCCAGGAGACCCAGTACTTC.

This chain connects TRBV29-1 to TRBJ1-4, with 7 bases identical to TRBD1. V lost 7 bases to trimming and J lost 11 bases; unmatched junction nucleotides: 10. The CDR3 loop spans 12 amino acids. CDR1 and CDR2 (germline): SQVTM, ANQGSEA. As DNA, the CDR3 is TGCAGCGCGATACAGGGGCAAGGGAAACTGTTTTTT. It is translated as CSAIQGQGKLFF. Full variable domain (missing parts from reference TRBV29-1 and TRBJ1-4): SAVISQKPSRDICQRGTSLTIQCQVDSQVTMMFWYRQQPGQSLTLIATANQGSEATYESGFVIDKFPISRPNLTFSTLTVSNMSPEDSSIYLCSAIQGQGKLFFGSGTQLSVL.

This rearrangement joins TRBV7-9 to TRBJ2-7; TRBD1 aligns across 8 bases. Germline V CDR1 and CDR2: SEHNR, FQNEAQ (reference sequence). The CDR3 has 15 amino acids. Trimming at V came to 5 bases and at J to 6 bases, leaving 12 bases not matched to a gene. The chain's CDR3 is CASSQQGVLASEQYV. The CDR3 nucleotides are TGTGCCAGCAGCCAACAGGGGGTTCTTGCGAGCGAGCAGTACGTC.

The chain carries TRBV2 and TRBJ2-5; D is unresolved. The V end lost 7 bases, the J end lost 3 bases, and 6 bases lay between the germline ends. Per germline, CDR1 SNHLY and CDR2 FYNNEI. The CDR3 has 11 residues. The CDR3 loop is CASKTEETQYF. In DNA form, the CDR3 reads TGTGCCAGCAAGACCGAAGAGACCCAGTACTTC.

The sample holds a few counts of this clonotype. This chain uses TRBV20-1 with TRBJ1-1; D gene unclear. The CDR3 is 10 amino acids. CDR1 and CDR2 from the germline V gene are DFQATT and SNEGSKA (reference sequence). The CDR3 loop reads CRGMNTEAFF. Written as DNA, the CDR3 is TGCAGGGGGATGAACACTGAAGCTTTCTTT.

The chain links TRBV4-3 to TRBJ1-2, with TRBD1 as a possible D gene (5 bases). This CDR3 has 16 residues. V gave up 2 bases and J gave up 1 base, with 14 bases separating them. Germline values: CDR1 LGHNA, CDR2 YSLEER. The CDR3 region has the DNA TGCGCCAGCAGCCAAAATATAGGGGAGTATAACTATGGCTACACCTTC. This gives the protein CASSQNIGEYNYGYTF.

V usage is TRBV19 and J usage is TRBJ2-6; TRBD1 is a possible D gene (6 bases). Germline CDR1 and CDR2: LNHDA and SQIVND (reference sequence). The germline V and J ends were trimmed by 3 bases and 1 base, with 7 bases remaining between them. The CDR3 sequence is 15 residues long. The CDR3 region is CASSMQGSGANVLTF. For the CDR3, the DNA is TGTGCCAGTAGTATGCAGGGGTCTGGGGCCAACGTCCTGACTTTC.

The V call is TRBV11-2, the J call TRBJ1-1, with D unclear. Trimming took off 6 bases at V and 4 bases at J, with 12 bases between the two ends. The CDR3 consists of 13 residues. Looked up from germline, CDR1 is SGHAT and CDR2 is FQNNGV. The CDR3 region has the DNA TGTGCCAGCAGTGCGCAGGTGGGCACTGAAGCTTTCTTT. This gives the protein CASSAQVGTEAFF.

This clonotype was counted between two and nine times. This chain connects TRBV12-3 or TRBV12-4 to TRBJ2-2, with D possibly TRBD1 on 6 matching bases. Trimming took 3 bases from V and 3 from J, leaving 11 bases between them. The CDR3 covers 15 residues. The CDR3 is CASSFGQFYTGELFF. As DNA, the CDR3 is TGTGCCAGCAGTTTTGGACAGTTCTACACCGGGGAGCTGTTTTTT.

Only a few counts were recorded for this clonotype. The chain carries TRBV14 and TRBJ2-5; D unresolved. Germline loops: CDR1 SGHDN, CDR2 FVKESK. The CDR3 covers 12 residues. The ends were cut back, 5 bases at V and 4 bases at J, with 8 bases in the middle. The CDR3: CASSGMAETQYF. The CDR3 nucleotides read TGTGCCAGCAGCGGGATGGCAGAGACCCAGTACTTC.

The rearrangement links TRBV18 to TRBJ2-1; 12 nucleotides match TRBD2. V gave up 6 bases and J gave up 10 bases; unmatched junction bases: 4. This CDR3 comprises 13 residues. Germline CDR1 KGHSH, CDR2 LQKENI. CDR3 DNA sequence: TGTGCCAGCTCGCGGACTAGCGGGGAGGAGCAGTTCTTC. It translates to CASSRTSGEEQFF.

This clonotype appeared a few times. The J gene is TRBJ2-5, the V gene TRBV7-9, with 8 bases matching TRBD1. V was clipped by 5 bases and J by 1 base; unmatched bases: 6. The CDR3 sequence is 15 residues long. Per germline, CDR1 SEHNR and CDR2 FQNEAQ (reference sequence). The CDR3 loop is CASSRKTGVQETQYF. The CDR3 DNA reads TGTGCCAGCAGCCGAAAGACAGGGGTCCAAGAGACCCAGTACTTC.

This clonotype was counted a few times. The chain carries TRBV27 and TRBJ2-2; D not resolved. Germline V gives CDR1 MNHEY, CDR2 SMNVEV (reference sequence). Trimming stripped 2 bases from V and 10 bases from J, with 2 bases between. CDR3 size: 10 residues. In DNA, the CDR3 is TGTGCCAGCAGTTTAGAGGAGCTGTTTTTT. Translated: CASSLEELFF.

This clonotype has just a few counts. The rearrangement joins TRBV5-1 to TRBJ1-4; no clear D gene. Germline V lookup: CDR1 SGHRS, CDR2 YFSETQ. Deletions cut 3 bases from V and 6 bases from J, with 12 bases between. CDR3 length: 14 amino acids. The CDR3 region is CASSSNIADEKLFF. Here the CDR3 DNA reads TGCGCCAGCAGCTCTAATATAGCGGATGAAAAACTGTTTTTT.

This clonotype was seen a few times. CDR3 sequence reads: CASSLRRNTDTQYF. CDR3 in DNA: TGCGCCAGCAGCTTGCGCAGGAACACAGATACGCAGTATTTT. The chain carries TRBV5-1 and TRBJ2-3, with unresolved D. Deletions cut 1 base from V and 2 bases from J, with 8 bases between. The germline V gene has CDR1 SGHRS and CDR2 YFSETQ. This CDR3 is built from 14 residues.

This clonotype appeared a few times. The chain uses TRBV10-3 and TRBJ2-1; the match to TRBD2 covers 9 bases. This CDR3 is built from 17 residues. Germline-derived CDR1 and CDR2 are ENHRY and SYGVKD. After removal of 10 bases from V and 4 bases from J, the junction contained 17 bases not matched to a gene. The DNA of the CDR3 is TGTGCCACCTTGGCGAACTTCGGGACTAGCCCGTACAATGAGCAGTTCTTC. This encodes CATLANFGTSPYNEQFF.

This clonotype turned up a few times. This sequence joins TRBV29-1 and TRBJ2-7; no clear D gene. This CDR3 is built from 13 residues. CDR1 is SQVTM and CDR2 is ANQGSEA in the germline V gene. V dropped 6 bases and J dropped 0 bases, with 12 bases sitting between them. DNA for the CDR3: TGCAGCGTCCAGGACGGAAACTCCTACGAGCAGTACTTC. Translated, it gives CSVQDGNSYEQYF.

The table lists this clonotype with a few counts. This chain uses TRBV7-9 with TRBJ2-5; D is uncertain. Per the germline V gene, CDR1 is SEHNR and CDR2 is FQNEAQ (reference sequence). CDR3 length equals 13 residues. Trimming took 7 bases from V and 1 from J, leaving 10 bases between them. In DNA, the CDR3 is TGTGCCAGCAAGTCCCCGGGCCAAGAGACCCAGTACTTC. Translated, it gives CASKSPGQETQYF.

DNA of the CDR3: TGTGCCAGCAGCTTAGAAGTCTGGACAACGAACACCGGGGAGCTGTTTTTT. Protein product: CASSLEVWTTNTGELFF. The rearrangement uses TRBV7-8 and TRBJ2-2, with D possibly matching TRBD1 (5 bases). V lost 1 base and J 0 bases, leaving 12 bases between the germline ends. This CDR3 comprises 17 residues. CDR1 SGHVS and CDR2 FQNEAQ come from the germline V gene.

V gene TRBV4-1 combines with J gene TRBJ1-5; unclear D gene. Trimming pared 2 bases from V and 3 bases from J, leaving 11 bases between. The CDR3 is 15 amino acids. Germline lookup yields CDR1 MGHRA and CDR2 YSYEKL. CDR3 nucleotides: TGCGCCAGCAGCCAATTATTCACTGTCAATCAGCCCCAGCATTTT. Its protein product is CASSQLFTVNQPQHF.

The chain recombines TRBV20-1 with TRBJ1-6; TRBD1 matches at 8 bases. The CDR3 contains 17 residues. CDR1 and CDR2 from the germline V gene are DFQATT and SNEGSKA (reference sequence). V was clipped by 3 bases and J by 7 bases; unmatched bases: 14. CDR3 sequence reads: CSAREAGPGQENSPLHF. CDR3 DNA: TGCAGTGCTAGGGAGGCGGGGCCGGGACAGGAGAATTCACCCCTCCACTTT.

This clonotype was picked up a small number of times. The chain couples TRBV6-5 to TRBJ1-1, with D perhaps matching TRBD1 (6 bases). CDR3 size: 16 residues. Germline CDR1 and CDR2: MNHEY and SVGAGI. V gave up 0 bases and J gave up 5 bases, with 16 bases separating them. The CDR3 spells CASSYSLGGQWTEAFF. The CDR3 DNA is TGTGCCAGCAGTTACTCTCTGGGGGGCCAGTGGACTGAAGCTTTCTTT.

This clonotype was recorded a few times. This chain links TRBV9 with TRBJ1-2, with D unclear. In germline, CDR1 is SGDLS, CDR2 YYNGEE. There are 15 residues in the CDR3. V was pared by 0 bases and J by 0 bases, with 9 bases between. CDR3 DNA sequence: TGTGCCAGCAGCGTAGGTCCGGTCTCTAACTATGGCTACACCTTC. Its protein product is CASSVGPVSNYGYTF.

The rearrangement links TRBV29-1 to TRBJ2-3; D remains ambiguous. Germline assignment: CDR1 SQVTM and CDR2 ANQGSEA. This CDR3 has 12 residues. The germline V and J ends were trimmed by 4 bases and 2 bases, with 7 bases remaining between them. CDR3 loop: CSVVRTTDTQYF. As DNA, the CDR3 is TGCAGCGTTGTCCGTACCACAGATACGCAGTATTTT.

Only a few counts were recorded for this clonotype. The rearrangement links TRBV5-1 to TRBJ1-4, with D unclear. V lost 7 bases and J lost 8, with 12 bases in between. The germline V gene has CDR1 SGHRS and CDR2 YFSETQ. The length of the CDR3 is 12 residues. The CDR3 bases are TGCGCCAGCCGCGGGGTCGGAGAAAAACTGTTTTTT. Its translation: CASRGVGEKLFF.

The chain combines TRBV7-2 with TRBJ2-3, with TRBD2 matching 8 bases. Germline V gene sequence: CDR1 SGHTA, CDR2 FQGNSA. The V gene end was trimmed by 5 bases and the J gene end by 6 bases; junction bases not matched to a gene: 13. The CDR3 is 16 residues long. The CDR3 region is CASSRSASGGSDTQYF. Written as DNA, the CDR3 is TGTGCCAGCAGCCGTTCCGCCAGCGGGGGCTCCGATACGCAGTATTTT. The full variable domain, with the rest looked up from reference TRBV7-2 and TRBJ2-3, is GAGVSQSPSNKVTEKGKDVELRCDPISGHTALYWYRQSLGQGLEFLIYFQGNSAPDKSGLPSDRFSAERTGGSVSTLTIQRTQQEDSAVYLCASSRSASGGSDTQYFGPGTRLTVL.

In its sample, this clonotype was seen a few times. V usage is TRBV15 and J usage is TRBJ2-1, with D possibly TRBD2 on 6 matching bases. V was shortened by 6 bases and J by 6 bases, with 9 bases between the two germline ends. The CDR3 loop spans 12 amino acids. Germline-derived CDR1 and CDR2 are LNHNV and YYDKDF (reference sequence). CDR3 sequence: CATRTGVNEQFF. The CDR3 nucleotides read TGTGCCACCAGGACGGGGGTCAATGAGCAGTTCTTC.

This clonotype was detected only a few times. CDR3 amino acids: CASSQDNDPETQYF. The CDR3 nucleotides are TGCGCCAGCAGCCAAGACAACGACCCGGAGACCCAGTACTTC. The rearrangement links TRBV5-1 to TRBJ2-5; D ambiguous. V was pared by 4 bases and J by 5 bases, with 15 bases between. CDR1 is SGHRS and CDR2 is YFSETQ in the germline V gene. The CDR3 totals 14 residues.